This T cell receptor (beta chain) was identified in a study of response to subunit inactivated influenza vaccine. TCRdb re-called the RT-PCR reads through MiXCR, storing one row per CDR3 protein. The sample yields some 800,000 distinct CDR3 sequences, around 20% seen once. CDR3 size: 16 residues. From germline, CDR1 is SEHNR and CDR2 FQNEAQ (reference sequence). V was pared by 2 bases and J by 8 bases, with 21 bases between. The chain is built from TRBV7-9 and TRBJ1-1; D is perhaps TRBD1 (6 bases). Here the sequenced sample was PBMCs from blood, taken roughly 5 days after vaccination. The TCR comes from a man aged 45-65 years who received an inactivated influenza vaccine. The CDR3 reads CASSLPLGRGDSEAFF. The CDR3 coding sequence is TGTGCCAGCAGCTTACCTCTCGGCAGGGGCGATAGCGAAGCTTTCTTT.